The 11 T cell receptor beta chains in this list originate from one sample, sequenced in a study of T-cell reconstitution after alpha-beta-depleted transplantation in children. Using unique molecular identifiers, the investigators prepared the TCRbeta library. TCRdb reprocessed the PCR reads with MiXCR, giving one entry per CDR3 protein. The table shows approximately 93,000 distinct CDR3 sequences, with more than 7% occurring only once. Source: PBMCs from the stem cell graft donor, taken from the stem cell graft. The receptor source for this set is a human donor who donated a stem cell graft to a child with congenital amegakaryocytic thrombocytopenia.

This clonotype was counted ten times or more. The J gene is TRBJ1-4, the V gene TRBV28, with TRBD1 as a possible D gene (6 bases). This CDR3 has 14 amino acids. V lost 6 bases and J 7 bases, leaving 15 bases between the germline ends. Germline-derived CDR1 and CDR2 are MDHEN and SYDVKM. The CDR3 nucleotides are TGTGCCAGCAGGATTCAGGGCAGGGGTGAAAAACTGTTTTTT. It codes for CASRIQGRGEKLFF.

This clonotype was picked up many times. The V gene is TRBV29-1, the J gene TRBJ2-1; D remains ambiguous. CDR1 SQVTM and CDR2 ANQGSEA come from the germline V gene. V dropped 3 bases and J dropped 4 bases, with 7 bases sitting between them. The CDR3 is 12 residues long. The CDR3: CSVELSYNEQFF. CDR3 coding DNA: TGCAGCGTTGAGCTCAGTTACAATGAGCAGTTCTTC.

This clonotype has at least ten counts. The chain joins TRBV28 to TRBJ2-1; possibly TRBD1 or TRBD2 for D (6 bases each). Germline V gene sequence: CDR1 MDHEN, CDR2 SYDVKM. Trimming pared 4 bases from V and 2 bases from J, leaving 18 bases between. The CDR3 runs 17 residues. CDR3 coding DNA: TGTGCCAGCAGTTCGACTTCCAAGGGGGGTCCCTACAATGAGCAGTTCTTC. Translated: CASSSTSKGGPYNEQFF.

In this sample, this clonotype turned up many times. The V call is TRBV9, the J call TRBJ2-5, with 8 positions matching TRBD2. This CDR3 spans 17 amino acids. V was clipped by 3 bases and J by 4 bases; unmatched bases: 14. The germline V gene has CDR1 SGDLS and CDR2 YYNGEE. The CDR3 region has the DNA TGTGCCAGCAGCGCCATCTCGGGCGCGGGGGGCGGAGAGACCCAGTACTTC. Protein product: CASSAISGAGGGETQYF. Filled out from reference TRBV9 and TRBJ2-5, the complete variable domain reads DSGVTQTPKHLITATGQRVTLRCSPRSGDLSVYWYQQSLDQGLQFLIQYYNGEERAKGNILERFSAQQFPDLHSELNLSSLELGDSALYFCASSAISGAGGGETQYFGPGTRLLVL.

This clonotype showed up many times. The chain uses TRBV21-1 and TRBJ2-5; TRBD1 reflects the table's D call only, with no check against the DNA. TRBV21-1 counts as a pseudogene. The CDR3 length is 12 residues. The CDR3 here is CASSTGCETQYF. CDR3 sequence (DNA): TGTGCCAGCAGCACCGGGTGCGAGACCCAGTACTTC.

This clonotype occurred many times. The chain's CDR3 is CASSIQDRGGYTF. CDR3 nucleotides: TGCGCCAGCAGCATCCAAGACAGGGGAGGCTACACCTTC. This chain connects TRBV5-1 to TRBJ1-2, with 8 bases aligning to TRBD1. The CDR3 covers 13 residues. The junction had 7 bases not matched to a gene; V was cut back by 4 bases and J by 8 bases. Germline V gene sequence: CDR1 SGHRS, CDR2 YFSETQ.

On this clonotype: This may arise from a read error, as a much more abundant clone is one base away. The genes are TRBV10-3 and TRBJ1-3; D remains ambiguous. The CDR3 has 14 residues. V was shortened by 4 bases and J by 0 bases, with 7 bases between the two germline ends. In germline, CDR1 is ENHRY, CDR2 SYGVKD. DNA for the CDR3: TGTGCCATCAGTGTAAGCGTCTCTGGAAACACCATATATTTT. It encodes CAISVSVSGNTIYF.

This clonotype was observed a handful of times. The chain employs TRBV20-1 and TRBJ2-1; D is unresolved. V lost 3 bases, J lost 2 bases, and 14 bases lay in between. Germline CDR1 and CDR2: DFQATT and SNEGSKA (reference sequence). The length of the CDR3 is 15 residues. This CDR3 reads CSARQVPTAYNEQFF. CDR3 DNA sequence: TGCAGTGCTAGGCAGGTCCCCACGGCCTACAATGAGCAGTTCTTC.

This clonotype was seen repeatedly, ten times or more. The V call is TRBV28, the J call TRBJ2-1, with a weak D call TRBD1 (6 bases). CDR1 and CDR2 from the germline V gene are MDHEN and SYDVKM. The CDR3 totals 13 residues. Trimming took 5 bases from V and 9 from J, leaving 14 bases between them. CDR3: CASSIQQGAEQFF. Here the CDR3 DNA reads TGTGCCAGCAGTATCCAACAGGGAGCTGAGCAGTTCTTC.

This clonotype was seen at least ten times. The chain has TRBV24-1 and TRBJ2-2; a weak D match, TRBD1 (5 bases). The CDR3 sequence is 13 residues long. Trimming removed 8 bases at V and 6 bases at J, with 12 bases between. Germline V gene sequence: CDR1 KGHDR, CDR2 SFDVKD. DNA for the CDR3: TGTGCCACCAAGGGGTTCGACGCCGGGGAGCTGTTTTTT. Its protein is CATKGFDAGELFF.

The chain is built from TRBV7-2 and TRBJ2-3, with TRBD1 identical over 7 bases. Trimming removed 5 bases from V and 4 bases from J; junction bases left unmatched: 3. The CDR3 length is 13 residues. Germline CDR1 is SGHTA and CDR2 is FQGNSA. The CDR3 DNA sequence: TGTGCCAGCAGCCAGGACAGGTCAGATACGCAGTATTTT. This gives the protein CASSQDRSDTQYF.